This T cell receptor (beta chain) was documented in a study of blood T cell repertoires in COVID-19. For the study at large: Samples of COVID-19 (acute and convalescent) were obtained from the United States, Italy and Spain. T cells, B-cell-depleted T cells, or PBMCs supplied cDNA or gDNA.

How the authors handled the data: Counts of nucleated cells, estimated from reference gene primer amplification, were obtained. Using immunoSEQ multiplex PCR, the repertoire was profiled, and TCRdb retains in-frame clones only, with some absent. D and trimming come from the DNA, and the V and J calls and clone size come from that table. The table has about 190,000 clones, around nine tenths seen once. Between the trimmed V and J ends, which lost 2 bases and 3 bases, there was a span of 13 bases. The CDR3 spans 15 residues. The germline V gene encodes CDR1 MGHRA and CDR2 YSYEKL. The chain recombines TRBV4-1 with TRBJ1-1; a possible D gene is TRBD1 (6 bases). The sample consisted of peripheral blood. The sequence came from a man aged 40-49 years with acute or convalescent COVID-19. The chain's CDR3 is CASSQPGTLDTEAFF. Here the CDR3 DNA reads TGCGCCAGCAGCCAACCGGGGACACTGGACACTGAAGCTTTCTTT.